This T cell receptor (beta chain) comes out of a study of CD8+CD57+ T cells in acquired aplastic anemia. CD8+CD57+ cell expansion had been shown by flow cytometry in patients chosen for sequencing. CDR3 and TCR beta VDJ profiling relied on a genomic DNA template. Each CDR3 protein gets one entry after TCRdb re-called the reads with MiXCR. The sample gives roughly 200,000 distinct CDR3 sequences, 55% to 65% of which show up once; approximately 40% is in the top ten. This clonotype was recorded only once. Trimming took 3 bases from V and 2 from J, leaving 4 bases between them. The CDR3 totals 12 residues. Germline CDR1 is DFQATT and CDR2 is SNEGSKA (reference sequence).

Material: sorted CD4+, CD8+, or CD8+CD57+ T cells (not recorded which) from PBMCs. This chain uses TRBV20-1 with TRBJ2-2; no clear D. The TCR comes from a human donor with aplastic anemia. The CDR3 loop reads CSASKNTGELFF. DNA for the CDR3: TGCAGTGCTAGCAAAAACACCGGGGAGCTGTTTTTT.